The 4 T cell receptor beta chains below come from one sample, sequenced in a study of long-term antiretroviral therapy in people with HIV. This was the immunoSEQ v3.0 assay at survey level. The method was immunoSEQ multiplex PCR; TCRdb's version includes in-frame clones alone and lacks a portion of them. This repertoire shows 35,000 or so clones, around 94% found once; its top ten account for 3.6%. The sequencing here drew on unsorted PBMCs, taken 4.1 years after starting antiretroviral therapy. These receptors were collected from a woman aged 45-65 years with HIV.

The V gene is TRBV10-2, the J gene TRBJ2-1; D remains unclear. With 2 bases removed from V and 7 bases from J, the gap between germline ends came to 15 bases. Germline V CDR1 and CDR2: WSHSY, SAAADI. The CDR3 is 15 amino acids. Here the CDR3 DNA reads TGCGCCAGCAGTGAGCCGACGCGCACAGTAAATGAGCAGTTCTTC. It codes for CASSEPTRTVNEQFF.

The chain employs TRBV29-1 and TRBJ1-1, with D unresolved. Germline values: CDR1 SQVTM, CDR2 ANQGSEA. V was clipped by 7 bases and J by 1 base, with 4 bases between them. CDR3 length equals 10 residues. The CDR3 sequence is CSARNTEAFF. The CDR3 DNA reads as TGCAGCGCCAGGAACACTGAAGCTTTCTTT.

The chain uses TRBV5-4 and TRBJ2-3, with TRBD2 matching over 10 bases. CDR1 SGHNT and CDR2 YYREEE come from the germline V gene (reference sequence). V gave up 1 base and J gave up 1 base; unmatched junction bases: 3. The CDR3 is 16 amino acids. Here the CDR3 DNA reads TGTGCCAGCAGCTTGTATCTAGCGGGGGGCACAGATACGCAGTATTTT. Translating it yields CASSLYLAGGTDTQYF.

The rearrangement joins TRBV9 to TRBJ2-5; 7 bases are shared with TRBD1. The V and J ends lost 0 bases and 3 bases, in that order; junction bases with no gene match: 5. From germline, CDR1 is SGDLS and CDR2 YYNGEE. The CDR3 runs 15 residues. CDR3 nucleotide sequence: TGTGCCAGCAGCGTAGTCCCGGGACAGAAAGAGACCCAGTACTTC. Protein product: CASSVVPGQKETQYF. The variable domain in full, completed from reference TRBV9 and TRBJ2-5, reads DSGVTQTPKHLITATGQRVTLRCSPRSGDLSVYWYQQSLDQGLQFLIQYYNGEERAKGNILERFSAQQFPDLHSELNLSSLELGDSALYFCASSVVPGQKETQYFGPGTRLLVL.